A few counts support the clone carrying this T cell receptor (beta chain). Antigen unknown. This sample is part of a study of blood T cells in healthy people across ages. The second PCR ran about 6 to 12 cycles with a sample-barcoded 5' primer and J-beta primers. TCRdb ran MiXCR on the 5' RACE reads and lists one entry per CDR3 protein. Altogether 1.5 million to 2 million distinct CDR3 sequences are present, 28% being singletons, with the ten largest covering 7.7%. Study-level results: In the absence of known donor CMV status, changes in expanded clonotypes were possibly confounded. PBMCs were not sorted, which prevented a conclusive comparison of naive versus antigen-experienced cells.

Trimming took 1 base from V and 5 from J; bases not matched to a gene: 7. The CDR3 has 15 amino acids. Germline V gene lookup returns CDR1 SGHRS and CDR2 YFSETQ. The receptor comes from a woman in her twenties or thirties in good health. The sample comprised blood. V gene TRBV5-1 combines with J gene TRBJ1-2; the match to TRBD1 covers 8 bases. DNA for the CDR3: TGCGCCAGCAGCTTGCTTCCAGGGGGCCAATATGGCTACACCTTC. It yields the protein CASSLLPGGQYGYTF.